A selection of T cell receptor beta chains follows, all from one sample in a study of cytomegalovirus exposure and HLA in healthy donors. TCRdb's table, derived via immunoSEQ multiplex PCR, lists solely in-frame clones and lacks some. In the table there are about 180,000 clones, about three quarters of which are singletons. The source material was PBMCs. These receptors all come from a man aged 35 to 55 in good health and CMV-seronegative. Each CDR3 is given without its conserved first and last residue. The order of the fields is V gene, J gene, clone size, CDR3 protein. Expanded clones are given a class, and other clones once, few, many or no size at all.

TRBV11-3	TRBJ1-1	-	ASSEDMNTEAF
TRBV27	TRBJ1-1	-	ASSPTHWTGDTEAF
TRBV5-6	TRBJ2-3	-	ASSHGRGGGDTQY
TRBV6-6	TRBJ2-7	-	ASRMGQGIEQY
TRBV10-3	TRBJ2-7	-	AIRGTASYEQY
TRBV2	-	-	ASSGARGNSYEQY
TRBV6-1	TRBJ2-7	-	ASSKLAGGPHEQY
TRBV14	TRBJ1-5	-	ACRFKLRKNRYNQPQH
TRBV6-5	TRBJ1-2	few	ASSLKAGSWGYT
TRBV4-3	TRBJ2-2	once	ASSKREGPTGELF
TRBV19	TRBJ1-3	-	ASSPFLSPGNTIY
TRBV11-2	TRBJ1-1	-	ASTTGGQLWAF
TRBV9	TRBJ2-1	-	ASRASGGGHEQF
TRBV23-1	TRBJ2-4	-	ASSQQQD
TRBV7-9	TRBJ2-1	once	ASSTGQANEQF
TRBV5-6	TRBJ2-4	-	ASSLVSGTTVLNIQY
TRBV11-3	TRBJ1-1	-	ASSMDSVNTEAF
TRBV4-3	TRBJ2-2	-	ASSQDGLSQRETWNTGELF
TRBV25-1	TRBJ2-1	-	ASSEEQGGNEQF
TRBV5-1	TRBJ2-1	-	ASSLGWTSSYNEQF
TRBV6-4	TRBJ2-2	-	ASSDGGADTGELF
TRBV6-6	TRBJ2-5	-	ASSYGTSEFGGTQY
TRBV2	TRBJ2-6	-	ASGRDSGANVLT
TRBV7-9	TRBJ2-1	few	ASSLETGWNEQF